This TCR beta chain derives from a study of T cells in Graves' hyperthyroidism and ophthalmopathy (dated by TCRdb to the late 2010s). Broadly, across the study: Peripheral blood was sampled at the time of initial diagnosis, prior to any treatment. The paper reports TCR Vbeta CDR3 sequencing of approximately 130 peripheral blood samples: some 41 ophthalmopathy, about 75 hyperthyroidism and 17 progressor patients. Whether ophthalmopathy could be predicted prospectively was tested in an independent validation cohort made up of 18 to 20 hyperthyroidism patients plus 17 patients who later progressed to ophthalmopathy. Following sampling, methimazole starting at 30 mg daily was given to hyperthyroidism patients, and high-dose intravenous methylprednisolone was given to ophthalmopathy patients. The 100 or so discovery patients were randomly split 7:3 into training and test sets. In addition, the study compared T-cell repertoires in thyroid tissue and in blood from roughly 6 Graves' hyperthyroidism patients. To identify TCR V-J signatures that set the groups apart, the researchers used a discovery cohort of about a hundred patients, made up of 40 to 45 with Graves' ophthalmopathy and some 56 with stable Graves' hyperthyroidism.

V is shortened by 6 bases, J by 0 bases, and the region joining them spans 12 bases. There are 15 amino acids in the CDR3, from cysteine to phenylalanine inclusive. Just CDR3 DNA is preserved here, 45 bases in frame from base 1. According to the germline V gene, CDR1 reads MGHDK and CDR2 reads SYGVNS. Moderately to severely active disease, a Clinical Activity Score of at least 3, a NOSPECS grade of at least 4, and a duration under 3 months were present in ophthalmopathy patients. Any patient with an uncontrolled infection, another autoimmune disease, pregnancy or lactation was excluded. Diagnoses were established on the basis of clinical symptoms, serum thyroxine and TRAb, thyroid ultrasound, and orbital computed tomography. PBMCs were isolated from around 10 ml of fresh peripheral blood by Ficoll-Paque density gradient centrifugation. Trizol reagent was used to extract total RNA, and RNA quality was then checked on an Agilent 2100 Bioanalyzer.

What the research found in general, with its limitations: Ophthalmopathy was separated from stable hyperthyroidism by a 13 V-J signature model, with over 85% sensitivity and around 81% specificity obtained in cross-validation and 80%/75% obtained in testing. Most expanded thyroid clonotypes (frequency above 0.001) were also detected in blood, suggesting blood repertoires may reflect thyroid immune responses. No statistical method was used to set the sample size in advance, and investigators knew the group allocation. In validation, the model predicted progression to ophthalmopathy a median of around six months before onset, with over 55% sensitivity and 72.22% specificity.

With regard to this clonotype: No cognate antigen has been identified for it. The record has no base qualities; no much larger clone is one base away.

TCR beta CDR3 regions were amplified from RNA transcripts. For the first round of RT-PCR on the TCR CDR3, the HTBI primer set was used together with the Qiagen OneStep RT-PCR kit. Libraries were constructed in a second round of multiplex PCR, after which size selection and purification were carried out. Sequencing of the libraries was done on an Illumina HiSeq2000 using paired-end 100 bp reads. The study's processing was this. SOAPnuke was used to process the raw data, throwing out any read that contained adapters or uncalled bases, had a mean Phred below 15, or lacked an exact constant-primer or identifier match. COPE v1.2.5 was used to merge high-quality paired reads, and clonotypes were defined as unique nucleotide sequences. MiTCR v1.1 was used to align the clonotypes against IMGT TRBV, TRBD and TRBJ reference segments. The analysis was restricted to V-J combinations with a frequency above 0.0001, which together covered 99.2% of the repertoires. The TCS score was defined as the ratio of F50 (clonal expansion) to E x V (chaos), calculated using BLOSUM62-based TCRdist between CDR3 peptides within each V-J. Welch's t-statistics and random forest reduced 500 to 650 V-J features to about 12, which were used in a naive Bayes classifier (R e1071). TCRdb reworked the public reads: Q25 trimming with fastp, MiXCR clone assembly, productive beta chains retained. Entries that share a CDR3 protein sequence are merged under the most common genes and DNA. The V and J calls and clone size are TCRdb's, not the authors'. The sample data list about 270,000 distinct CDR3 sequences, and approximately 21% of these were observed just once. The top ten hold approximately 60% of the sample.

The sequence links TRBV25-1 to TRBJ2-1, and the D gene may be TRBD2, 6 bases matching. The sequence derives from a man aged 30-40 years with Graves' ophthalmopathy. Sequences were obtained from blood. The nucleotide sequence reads TGTGCCAGCAGAGTCCTAGCGTACTCCTACAATGAGCAGTTCTTC. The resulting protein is CASRVLAYSYNEQFF.